This TCR beta chain is from a study of breast tumors, draining lymph nodes, adjacent tissues. Breast cancer patients provided tissue from their axillary draining lymph nodes. Per germline, CDR1 MNHEY and CDR2 SVGEGT. The J segment lost 2 bases and the V segment lost 6 bases, leaving 9 bases of the junction unmatched. The length of the CDR3 is 16 residues. Whole-study results and caveats: That most tumor T cells come from lymph nodes remained unproven. Luminal-like breast cancer showed significantly greater tumor-nontumor repertoire similarity than basal-like breast cancer did. Tumor TCR diversity was below lymph nodes but above nontumor tissue. Findings are consistent with lymph node origin and intratumoral expansion of most tumor T cells.

About this clonotype itself: The antigen is unknown.

TCRdb re-called the multiplex PCR reads through MiXCR, storing one row per CDR3 protein. The sample lists under 250,000 distinct CDR3 sequences; approximately 30% were seen once. This clonotype was sampled from a female donor with breast cancer. Some clones in this sample may be carry-over from other donors' samples. Sequenced input: axillary lymph node tissue. V usage is TRBV6-2 or TRBV6-3 and J usage is TRBJ2-1, with 8 nucleotides matching TRBD2. The CDR3 region is CASRGRSGIPYNEQFF. The CDR3 DNA sequence: TGTGCCAGCAGAGGCCGTAGCGGGATCCCCTACAATGAGCAGTTCTTC.